Below, 16 T cell receptor beta chains from the same sample are listed, as sequenced in a study of shared clonotypes between healthy human individuals. This table comes from immunoSEQ multiplex PCR, and its TCRdb copy is limited to in-frame clones, with some not included. The sample has about 450,000 clones, roughly 85% seen once. The sequencing sample was made of PBMCs. All receptors derive from a woman aged 40 to 50 in good health. Some clones in this sample may be carry-over from other donors' samples.

V and J are TRBV28 and TRBJ1-1; D may be TRBD1 (5 bases). CDR1 is MDHEN, CDR2 SYDVKM, per germline. This CDR3 has 15 amino acids. The V end lost 8 bases, the J end lost 1 base, and 17 bases lay between the germline ends. DNA for the CDR3: TGTGCCAGCCTCTCGTGGGGACTACCGAACACTGAAGCTTTCTTT. This codes for CASLSWGLPNTEAFF.

V is TRBV7-2 and J is TRBJ2-2; possible D gene TRBD2, 6 bases. Germline CDR1 reads SGHTA; CDR2 reads FQGNSA. Trimming cost V 5 bases and J 6 bases, with 19 bases left between them. The CDR3 consists of 16 residues. CDR3 loop: CASSPRTIARPGELFF. The CDR3 DNA follows: TGTGCCAGCAGCCCAAGGACTATAGCCCGCCCCGGGGAGCTGTTTTTT. The whole variable domain, filled in from reference TRBV7-2 and TRBJ2-2, reads GAGVSQSPSNKVTEKGKDVELRCDPISGHTALYWYRQSLGQGLEFLIYFQGNSAPDKSGLPSDRFSAERTGGSVSTLTIQRTQQEDSAVYLCASSPRTIARPGELFFGEGSRLTVL.

This chain connects TRBV9 to TRBJ2-1, with 9 nucleotides matching TRBD2. V lost 0 bases, J lost 10 bases, and 2 bases stayed unmatched. The V gene's germline CDR1 is SGDLS and CDR2 YYNGEE. The CDR3 contains 13 residues. The CDR3 spells CASSVGLAGEQFF. The CDR3 nucleotides are TGTGCCAGCAGCGTAGGGCTAGCGGGGGAGCAGTTCTTC.

The chain couples TRBV27 to TRBJ2-1; D is possibly TRBD1 (5 bases). Between the trimmed V and J ends, which lost 8 bases and 6 bases, there was a span of 17 bases. The CDR3 has 14 amino acids. Germline V CDR1 and CDR2: MNHEY, SMNVEV (reference sequence). The CDR3 coding sequence is TGTGCCAGCGGAAGGACCCTAGGGGTCAATGAGCAGTTCTTC. Translated: CASGRTLGVNEQFF.

There are a few counts of this clone. Different DNA sequences within this sample yield the same CDR3. The chain joins TRBV27 to TRBJ1-1; D is perhaps TRBD1 (5 bases). The CDR3 spans 14 residues. V lost 2 bases and J 0 bases, leaving 7 bases between the germline ends. Germline V lookup: CDR1 MNHEY, CDR2 SMNVEV (reference sequence). The chain's CDR3 is CASSLTGLNTEAFF. The CDR3 DNA reads TGTGCCAGCAGTTTAACAGGATTGAACACTGAAGCTTTCTTT.

The CDR3 spells CASSVVRGAVELRANTGELFF. The DNA of the CDR3 is TGTGCCAGCAGCGTAGTCCGGGGGGCCGTTGAACTCCGAGCGAACACCGGGGAGCTGTTTTTT. The chain is built from TRBV9 and TRBJ2-2; TRBD2 is a possible D gene (7 bases). Trimming took off 0 bases at V and 0 bases at J, with 24 bases between the two ends. Germline V gene data show CDR1 as SGDLS and CDR2 as YYNGEE. The CDR3 extends over 21 amino acids.

The chain is built from TRBV19 and TRBJ1-5; no definite D call. The germline V and J ends were trimmed by 4 bases and 3 bases, with 19 bases remaining between them. The length of the CDR3 is 17 residues. The germline V gene encodes CDR1 LNHDA and CDR2 SQIVND (reference sequence). The DNA of the CDR3 is TGTGCCAGTAGTACCCCTCCTTCTTGGGAGAACAATCAGCCCCAGCATTTT. It yields the protein CASSTPPSWENNQPQHF.

Note on this clone: The sample carries other DNA sequences with the same CDR3. The V and J genes are TRBV19 and TRBJ2-3; TRBD1 agrees at 8 bases. Germline CDR1 LNHDA, CDR2 SQIVND (reference sequence). The CDR3 spans 14 residues. J lost 3 bases, V lost 6 bases, and 5 bases had no gene match. This chain's CDR3 is CASRDRVGTDTQYF. The CDR3 DNA follows: TGTGCCAGTAGGGACAGGGTCGGTACAGATACGCAGTATTTT.

This clone has only a few counts. This chain links TRBV18 with TRBJ2-5; 10 bases are a match to TRBD2. Trimming removed 5 bases from V and 3 bases from J; junction bases left unmatched: 9. The CDR3 sequence is 16 residues long. Looked up from germline, CDR1 is KGHSH and CDR2 is LQKENI. The CDR3 coding sequence is TGTGCCAGCTCAAGCCAGGTGGGGACTAGCGAAGAGACCCAGTACTTC. It is translated as CASSSQVGTSEETQYF.

This chain links TRBV28 with TRBJ1-2; TRBD1 agrees at 10 bases. The CDR3 extends over 15 amino acids. The J segment lost 7 bases and the V segment lost 4 bases, leaving 9 bases of the junction unmatched. CDR1 and CDR2 (germline): MDHEN, SYDVKM. This CDR3 is CASSYQIGQGGGYTF. The CDR3 bases are TGTGCCAGCAGTTACCAAATAGGACAGGGGGGTGGCTACACCTTC.

This chain joins TRBV2 and TRBJ1-1, with a possible D match to TRBD1 (5 bases). Germline CDR1 and CDR2: SNHLY and FYNNEI. Trimming stripped 3 bases from V and 1 base from J, with 18 bases between. This CDR3 has 17 amino acids. The CDR3 spells CASSDWGGYPENTEAFF. The CDR3 DNA sequence: TGTGCCAGCAGTGATTGGGGGGGATATCCAGAGAACACTGAAGCTTTCTTT.

The chain couples TRBV6-5 to TRBJ2-7; D uncertain. CDR1 is MNHEY and CDR2 is SVGAGI in the germline V gene. The CDR3 runs to 13 residues. The V gene lost 6 bases and the J gene lost 5 bases, with 14 bases spanning the gap. The DNA of the CDR3 is TGTGCCAGCAGCCCAGGAGAGGTCGACGAGCAGTACTTC. Its protein product is CASSPGEVDEQYF.

V usage is TRBV28 and J usage is TRBJ1-2, with 7 bases fitting TRBD1. This CDR3 comprises 16 residues. J gave up 6 bases and V 7 bases, and 17 bases lay outside the gene matches. Germline assignment: CDR1 MDHEN and CDR2 SYDVKM. The CDR3 bases are TGTGCCAGCATTCCCTCCGGGACAGCTTTGGGAGATGGCTACACCTTC. Encoded protein: CASIPSGTALGDGYTF.

The chain links TRBV10-3 to TRBJ1-5; 8 positions match TRBD1. V shed 6 bases and J 0 bases; nucleotides not matched to a gene: 4. Germline loops: CDR1 ENHRY, CDR2 SYGVKD. The CDR3 sequence is 15 residues long. CDR3 loop: CAISRGQDSNQPQHF. The CDR3, as DNA: TGTGCCATCAGCCGGGGACAGGATAGCAATCAGCCCCAGCATTTT.

Concerning this clone itself: The CDR3 does not close with the conserved phenylalanine or tryptophan, likely indicating a read error. The rearrangement links TRBV4-1 to TRBJ2-7; the D gene is possibly TRBD1 (6 bases). The V gene's germline CDR1 is MGHRA and CDR2 YSYEKL. The CDR3 contains 15 residues. The V gene lost 1 base and the J gene lost 2 bases, with 12 bases spanning the gap. In DNA form, the CDR3 reads TGCGCCAGCAGCCAAGGACAGGAGTTCCCCTACGAGCAGTACTTA. It translates to CASSQGQEFPYEQYL.

The chain couples TRBV2 to TRBJ2-1, with D possibly called TRBD1 or TRBD2 (5 bases each). In germline, CDR1 is SNHLY, CDR2 FYNNEI. The CDR3 totals 16 residues. V lost 0 bases, J lost 8 bases, and 17 bases lay in between. The CDR3 loop reads CASSEAGAWARDEQFF. The DNA of the CDR3 is TGTGCCAGCAGTGAAGCCGGGGCCTGGGCTAGGGATGAGCAGTTCTTC.